The 5 T cell receptor beta chains in this list originate from one sample, sequenced in a study of blood T cells in healthy people across ages. A second PCR of roughly 7 to 11 cycles used a sample-barcoded 5' primer and a J-beta primer mix. TCRdb reanalysed the 5' RACE reads using MiXCR and keeps one entry per CDR3 protein. Of hundreds of thousands of distinct CDR3 sequences listed, 20% to 30% were seen once; the top ten hold less than 3.5%. These data were likewise used in another study, on T cells of mothers and their children.

The specimen sequenced was blood. The source is a boy under 18 in good health.

The table lists this clonotype with a few counts. This chain connects TRBV7-6 to TRBJ1-4, with 7 bases matching TRBD1. CDR3 length equals 13 residues. The V and J ends lost 6 bases and 9 bases, in that order; junction bases with no gene match: 7. CDR1 and CDR2 from the germline V gene are SGHVS and FNYEAQ. The CDR3 reads CASSSGQKKKLFF. The CDR3 bases are TGTGCCAGCAGTTCGGGACAGAAGAAAAAACTGTTTTTT.

The chain recombines TRBV12-3 or TRBV12-4 with TRBJ2-1; tentatively, D is TRBD2 (6 bases). The CDR3 is 15 residues long. Between the trimmed V and J ends, which lost 7 bases and 4 bases, there was a span of 17 bases. CDR3 amino acids: CASTNFGGAYNEQFF. For the CDR3, the DNA is TGTGCCAGCACTAACTTTGGCGGGGCATACAATGAGCAGTTCTTC.

This clonotype occurred a few times. This rearrangement joins TRBV18 to TRBJ2-2; D is perhaps TRBD1 (6 bases). The CDR3 is 14 residues long. V was pared by 6 bases and J by 2 bases, with 10 bases between. Germline values: CDR1 KGHSH, CDR2 LQKENI. The chain's CDR3 is CASSTGVNTGELFF. Here the CDR3 DNA reads TGTGCCAGCTCGACAGGAGTAAACACCGGGGAGCTGTTTTTT.

The chain joins TRBV6-1 to TRBJ2-5; D is possibly TRBD1 or TRBD2 (5 bases each). The CDR3 has 16 amino acids. V was pared by 2 bases and J by 1 base, with 14 bases between. Germline V gene sequence: CDR1 MNHNS, CDR2 SASEGT. CDR3 in DNA: TGTGCCAGCAGTGAACCGCTCCCTGGGGGCCAAGAGACCCAGTACTTC. Protein: CASSEPLPGGQETQYF.

The chain links TRBV11-1 to TRBJ2-3, with 10 bases matching TRBD2. The CDR3 is made up of 13 amino acids. V shed 3 bases, J shed 11 bases, and the junction held 5 bases outside the gene matches. Looked up from germline, CDR1 is SGHAT and CDR2 is FQDESV (reference sequence). CDR3 DNA: TGTGCCAGCAGCTTGATAGCGGGAGGTCGGCAGTATTTT. Its translation: CASSLIAGGRQYF.